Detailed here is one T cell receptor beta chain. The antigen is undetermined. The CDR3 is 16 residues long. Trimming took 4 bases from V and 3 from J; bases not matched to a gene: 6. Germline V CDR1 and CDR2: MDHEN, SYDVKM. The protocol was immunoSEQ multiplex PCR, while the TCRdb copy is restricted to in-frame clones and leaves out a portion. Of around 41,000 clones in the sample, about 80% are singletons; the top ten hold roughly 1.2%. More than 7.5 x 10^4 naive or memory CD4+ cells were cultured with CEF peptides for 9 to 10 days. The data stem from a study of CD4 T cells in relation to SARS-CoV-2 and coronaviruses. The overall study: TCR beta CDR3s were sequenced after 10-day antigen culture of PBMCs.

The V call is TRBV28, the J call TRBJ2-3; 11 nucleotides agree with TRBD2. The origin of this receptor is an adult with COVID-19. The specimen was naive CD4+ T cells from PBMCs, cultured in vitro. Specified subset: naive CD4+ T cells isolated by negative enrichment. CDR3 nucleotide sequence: TGTGCCAGCAGTTCTCGGACTAGCGGGTCGACAGATACGCAGTATTTT. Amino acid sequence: CASSSRTSGSTDTQYF.